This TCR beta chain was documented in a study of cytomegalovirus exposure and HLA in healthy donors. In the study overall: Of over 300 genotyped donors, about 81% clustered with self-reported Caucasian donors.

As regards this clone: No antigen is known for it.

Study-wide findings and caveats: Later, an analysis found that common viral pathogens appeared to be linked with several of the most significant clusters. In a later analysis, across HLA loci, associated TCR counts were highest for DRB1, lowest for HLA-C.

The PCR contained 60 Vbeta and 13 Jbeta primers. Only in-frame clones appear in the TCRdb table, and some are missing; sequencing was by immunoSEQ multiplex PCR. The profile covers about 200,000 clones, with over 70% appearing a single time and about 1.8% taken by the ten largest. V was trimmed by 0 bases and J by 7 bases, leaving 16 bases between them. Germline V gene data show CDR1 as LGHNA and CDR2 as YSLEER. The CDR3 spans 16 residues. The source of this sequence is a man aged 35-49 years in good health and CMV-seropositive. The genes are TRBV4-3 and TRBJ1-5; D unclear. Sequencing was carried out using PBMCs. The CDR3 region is CASSQDSAGVRQPQHF. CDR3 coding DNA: TGCGCCAGCAGCCAAGATTCGGCCGGGGTGAGACAGCCCCAGCATTTT.